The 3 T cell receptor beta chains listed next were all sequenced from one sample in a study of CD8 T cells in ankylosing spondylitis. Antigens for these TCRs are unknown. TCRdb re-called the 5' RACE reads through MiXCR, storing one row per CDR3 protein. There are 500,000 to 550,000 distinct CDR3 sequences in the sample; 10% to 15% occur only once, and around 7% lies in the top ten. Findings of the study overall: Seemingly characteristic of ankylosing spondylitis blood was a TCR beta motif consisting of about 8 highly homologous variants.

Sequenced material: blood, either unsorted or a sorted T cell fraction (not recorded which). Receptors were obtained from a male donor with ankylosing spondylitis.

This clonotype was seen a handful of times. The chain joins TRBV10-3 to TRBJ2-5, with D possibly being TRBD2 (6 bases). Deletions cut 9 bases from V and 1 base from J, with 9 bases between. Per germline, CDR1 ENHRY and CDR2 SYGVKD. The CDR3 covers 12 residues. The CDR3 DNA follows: TGTGCCATAGCGGGCAGCCAAGAGACCCAGTACTTC. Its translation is CAIAGSQETQYF.

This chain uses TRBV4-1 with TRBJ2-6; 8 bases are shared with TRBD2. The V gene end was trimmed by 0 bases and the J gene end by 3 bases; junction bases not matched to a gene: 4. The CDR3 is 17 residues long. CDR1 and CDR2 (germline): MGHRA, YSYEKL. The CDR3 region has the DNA TGCGCCAGCAGCCAAGATCGGGAGGGTCGTGGGGCCAACGTCCTGACTTTC. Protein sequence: CASSQDREGRGANVLTF.

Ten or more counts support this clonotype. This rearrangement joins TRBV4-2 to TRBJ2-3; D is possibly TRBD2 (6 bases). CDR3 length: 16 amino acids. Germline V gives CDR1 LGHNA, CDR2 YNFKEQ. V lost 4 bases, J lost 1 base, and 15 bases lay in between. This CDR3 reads CASSLQGQRGTDTQYF. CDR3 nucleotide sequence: TGTGCCAGCAGCCTCCAAGGGCAGCGGGGCACAGATACGCAGTATTTT.